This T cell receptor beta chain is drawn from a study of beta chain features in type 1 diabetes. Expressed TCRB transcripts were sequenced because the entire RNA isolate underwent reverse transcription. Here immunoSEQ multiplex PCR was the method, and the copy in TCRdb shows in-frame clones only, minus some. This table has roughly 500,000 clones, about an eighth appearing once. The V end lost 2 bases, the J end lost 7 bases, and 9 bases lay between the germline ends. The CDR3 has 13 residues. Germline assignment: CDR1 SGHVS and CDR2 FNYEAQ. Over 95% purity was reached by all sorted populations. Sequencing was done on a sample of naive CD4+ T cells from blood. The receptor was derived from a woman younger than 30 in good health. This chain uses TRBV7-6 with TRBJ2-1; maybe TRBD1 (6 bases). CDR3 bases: TGTGCCAGCAGCTTAACTAGGGGGAATGAGCAGTTCTTC. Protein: CASSLTRGNEQFF. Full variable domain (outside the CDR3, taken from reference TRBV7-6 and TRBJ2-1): GAGVSQSPRYKVTKRGQDVALRCDPISGHVSLYWYRQALGQGPEFLTYFNYEAQQDKSGLPNDRFSAERPEGSISTLTIQRTEQRDSAMYRCASSLTRGNEQFFGPGTRLTVL.